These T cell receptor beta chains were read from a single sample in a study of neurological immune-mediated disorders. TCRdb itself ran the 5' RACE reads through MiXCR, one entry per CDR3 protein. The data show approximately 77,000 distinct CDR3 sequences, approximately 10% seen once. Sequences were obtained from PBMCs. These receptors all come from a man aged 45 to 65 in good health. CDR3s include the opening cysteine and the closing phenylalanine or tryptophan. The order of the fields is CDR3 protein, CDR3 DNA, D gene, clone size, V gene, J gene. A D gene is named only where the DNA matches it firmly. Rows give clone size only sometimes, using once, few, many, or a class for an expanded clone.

cdr3_aa: CASSSGPGLVGELFF
cdr3_nt: TGTGCCAGCAGCTCGGGACCAGGGCTAGTAGGGGAGCTGTTTTTT
d_call: NA
clone_size: many
v_call: TRBV7-7
j_call: TRBJ2-2

cdr3_aa: CSARRYIAQNQPQHF
cdr3_nt: TGCAGTGCTAGACGGTACATCGCTCAAAATCAGCCCCAGCATTTT
d_call: NA
clone_size: many
v_call: TRBV20-1
j_call: TRBJ1-5

cdr3_aa: CASSVRQGAREQYF
cdr3_nt: TGTGCCAGCAGTGTTCGTCAGGGGGCGCGGGAGCAGTACTTC
d_call: TRBD1
clone_size: many
v_call: TRBV25-1
j_call: TRBJ2-7

cdr3_aa: CASSSYGSGAGYEQYF
cdr3_nt: TGTGCCAGCAGCTCATACGGATCGGGAGCGGGTTACGAGCAGTACTTC
d_call: NA
clone_size: many
v_call: TRBV7-2
j_call: TRBJ2-7

cdr3_aa: CASSQLTGRAGANVLTF
cdr3_nt: TGCGCCAGCAGCCAACTGACAGGAAGGGCTGGGGCCAACGTCCTGACTTTC
d_call: NA
clone_size: many
v_call: TRBV4-3
j_call: TRBJ2-6

cdr3_aa: CSAPGTPARETQYF
cdr3_nt: TGCAGTGCTCCGGGGACTCCCGCACGGGAGACCCAGTACTTC
d_call: NA
clone_size: many
v_call: TRBV20-1
j_call: TRBJ2-5

cdr3_aa: CSAPPASNYGYTF
cdr3_nt: TGCAGTGCTCCTCCCGCCTCGAACTATGGCTACACCTTC
d_call: NA
clone_size: many
v_call: TRBV20-1
j_call: TRBJ1-2

cdr3_aa: CASRRSVEQYF
cdr3_nt: TGTGCCAGCAGACGAAGCGTCGAGCAGTACTTC
d_call: NA
clone_size: few
v_call: TRBV28
j_call: TRBJ2-7

cdr3_aa: CASSVAGVTGELFF
cdr3_nt: TGTGCCAGCAGTGTAGCGGGAGTCACCGGGGAGCTGTTTTTT
d_call: TRBD2
clone_size: many
v_call: TRBV6-4
j_call: TRBJ2-2

cdr3_aa: CASSQGRGLDRYEQYF
cdr3_nt: TGCGCCAGCAGCCAAGGGAGGGGGCTCGATAGGTACGAGCAGTACTTC
d_call: NA
clone_size: many
v_call: TRBV4-1
j_call: TRBJ2-7

cdr3_aa: CSAAERETQYF
cdr3_nt: TGCAGTGCGGCGGAGAGGGAGACCCAGTACTTC
d_call: NA
clone_size: many
v_call: TRBV20-1
j_call: TRBJ2-5

cdr3_aa: CASSPSPGERQPQHF
cdr3_nt: TGCGCCAGCAGCCCCTCCCCAGGGGAGAGGCAGCCCCAGCATTTT
d_call: NA
clone_size: many
v_call: TRBV5-1
j_call: TRBJ1-5

cdr3_aa: CSAETGQGERGYTF
cdr3_nt: TGCAGCGCCGAAACGGGACAGGGGGAACGGGGCTACACCTTC
d_call: TRBD1
clone_size: NA
v_call: TRBV29-1
j_call: TRBJ1-2

cdr3_aa: CASGPPTPAGELFF
cdr3_nt: TGTGCCAGCGGTCCCCCCACCCCCGCCGGGGAGCTGTTTTTT
d_call: NA
clone_size: many
v_call: TRBV28
j_call: TRBJ2-2

cdr3_aa: CSADGDSSNQPQHF
cdr3_nt: TGCAGTGCCGATGGCGACAGTTCGAATCAGCCCCAGCATTTT
d_call: NA
clone_size: many
v_call: TRBV20-1
j_call: TRBJ1-5

cdr3_aa: CASSLGTSGRLYGNEQFF
cdr3_nt: TGTGCCAGCAGCTTGGGGACTAGCGGGAGGCTTTATGGGAATGAGCAGTTCTTC
d_call: TRBD2
clone_size: many
v_call: TRBV7-8
j_call: TRBJ2-1

cdr3_aa: CASEGGLGAPQYF
cdr3_nt: TGTGCCAGCGAGGGGGGACTAGGGGCCCCCCAGTACTTC
d_call: TRBD2
clone_size: many
v_call: TRBV6-5
j_call: TRBJ2-5

cdr3_aa: CASSLNLQETQYF
cdr3_nt: TGTGCCAGCAGCTTAAATTTGCAAGAGACCCAGTACTTC
d_call: NA
clone_size: few
v_call: TRBV7-8
j_call: TRBJ2-5

cdr3_aa: CASSPRWDPLQYNEQFF
cdr3_nt: TGTGCCAGCAGCCCCCGATGGGACCCCCTGCAATACAATGAGCAGTTCTTC
d_call: NA
clone_size: many
v_call: TRBV4-2
j_call: TRBJ2-1

cdr3_aa: CATSRDPGTGANIQYF
cdr3_nt: TGTGCCACCAGCAGAGACCCAGGGACAGGGGCCAACATTCAGTACTTC
d_call: TRBD1
clone_size: many
v_call: TRBV15
j_call: TRBJ2-4

cdr3_aa: CAISESSGGGGNTGELFF
cdr3_nt: TGTGCCATCAGTGAGTCGTCAGGCGGCGGTGGAAACACCGGGGAGCTGTTTTTT
d_call: NA
clone_size: many
v_call: TRBV10-3
j_call: TRBJ2-2

cdr3_aa: CAWRGFYNEQFF
cdr3_nt: TGTGCCTGGAGAGGCTTCTACAATGAGCAGTTCTTC
d_call: NA
clone_size: NA
v_call: TRBV30
j_call: TRBJ2-1

cdr3_aa: CSARVAETQYF
cdr3_nt: TGCAGTGCTAGAGTCGCAGAGACCCAGTACTTC
d_call: NA
clone_size: many
v_call: TRBV20-1
j_call: TRBJ2-5

cdr3_aa: CASSGADQETQYF
cdr3_nt: TGTGCCAGCAGTGGGGCCGATCAAGAGACCCAGTACTTC
d_call: NA
clone_size: many
v_call: TRBV7-9
j_call: TRBJ2-5

cdr3_aa: CASSGTSGSPRSYNEQFF
cdr3_nt: TGTGCCAGCAGTGGGACTAGCGGGAGCCCCCGCTCCTACAATGAGCAGTTCTTC
d_call: TRBD2
clone_size: many
v_call: TRBV27
j_call: TRBJ2-1

cdr3_aa: CASSPPGSQPQHF
cdr3_nt: TGTGCCAGCTCACCCCCAGGCAGCCAGCCCCAGCATTTT
d_call: NA
clone_size: many
v_call: TRBV18
j_call: TRBJ1-5

cdr3_aa: CASSPDSNTGELFF
cdr3_nt: TGTGCCAGCAGCCCAGATAGCAACACCGGGGAGCTGTTTTTT
d_call: NA
clone_size: NA
v_call: TRBV6-6
j_call: TRBJ2-2

cdr3_aa: CASSLLPPGQGFEQYF
cdr3_nt: TGTGCCAGCAGTTTACTGCCTCCGGGACAGGGTTTCGAGCAGTACTTC
d_call: TRBD1
clone_size: many
v_call: TRBV27
j_call: TRBJ2-7

cdr3_aa: CASSLAGTDYEQYF
cdr3_nt: TGTGCCAGCAGCTTAGCCGGGACAGACTACGAGCAGTACTTC
d_call: TRBD1
clone_size: many
v_call: TRBV7-2
j_call: TRBJ2-7

cdr3_aa: CSASTGRDPDTQYF
cdr3_nt: TGCAGTGCTAGTACTGGGAGGGATCCAGATACGCAGTATTTT
d_call: TRBD2
clone_size: many
v_call: TRBV20-1
j_call: TRBJ2-3

cdr3_aa: CASSQTLDGYEQYF
cdr3_nt: TGTGCCAGCAGTCAAACTTTGGACGGCTACGAGCAGTACTTC
d_call: NA
clone_size: many
v_call: TRBV7-6
j_call: TRBJ2-7

cdr3_aa: CASSRTGEKLFF
cdr3_nt: TGTGCCAGCAGTAGGACCGGGGAAAAACTGTTTTTT
d_call: NA
clone_size: many
v_call: TRBV6-5
j_call: TRBJ1-4

cdr3_aa: CASSYMGTHEQYF
cdr3_nt: TGTGCCAGCAGCTACATGGGGACCCACGAGCAGTACTTC
d_call: NA
clone_size: many
v_call: TRBV11-2
j_call: TRBJ2-7

cdr3_aa: CASSQDKRGAEYQETQYF
cdr3_nt: TGTGCCAGCAGCCAAGATAAGCGGGGGGCGGAGTACCAAGAGACCCAGTACTTC
d_call: TRBD2
clone_size: many
v_call: TRBV3-1
j_call: TRBJ2-5

cdr3_aa: CSARDRPGTDTQYF
cdr3_nt: TGCAGTGCTAGAGATAGGCCTGGAACAGATACGCAGTATTTT
d_call: NA
clone_size: many
v_call: TRBV20-1
j_call: TRBJ2-3

cdr3_aa: CASTGLEGNNEQFF
cdr3_nt: TGCGCCAGCACCGGACTAGAGGGGAACAATGAGCAGTTCTTC
d_call: TRBD2
clone_size: many
v_call: TRBV5-1
j_call: TRBJ2-1

cdr3_aa: CASGPLDFMGADTQYF
cdr3_nt: TGTGCCAGCGGCCCCCTGGACTTCATGGGGGCAGATACGCAGTATTTT
d_call: NA
clone_size: many
v_call: TRBV12-3/TRBV12-4
j_call: TRBJ2-3

cdr3_aa: CASSEASGTITYNEQFF
cdr3_nt: TGTGCCAGCAGCGAGGCTTCCGGGACTATAACCTACAATGAGCAGTTCTTC
d_call: TRBD2
clone_size: NA
v_call: TRBV9
j_call: TRBJ2-1

cdr3_aa: CASSYPLAEWSYEQYF
cdr3_nt: TGTGCCAGCAGTTACCCATTAGCGGAGTGGTCCTACGAGCAGTACTTC
d_call: NA
clone_size: many
v_call: TRBV6-2/TRBV6-3
j_call: TRBJ2-7